What follows are 14 T cell receptor beta chains derived from one specimen sequenced in a study of PD-1 blockade in mismatch repair-deficient tumors. This table comes from immunoSEQ multiplex PCR, and its TCRdb copy is limited to in-frame clones, with some not included. The sample shows roughly 50,000 clones, more than 75% of them seen only once. Material: peripheral blood, obtained 4 weeks after starting pembrolizumab. The receptors stem from an adult with mismatch repair-deficient cancer.

CDR3 nucleotide sequence: TGTGCCAGCAGCGGGGAAGCAGTCCACGAGCAGTACTTC. Translated: CASSGEAVHEQYF. This sequence joins TRBV6-5 and TRBJ2-7; D might be TRBD2 (5 bases). The CDR3 covers 13 residues. In germline, CDR1 is MNHEY, CDR2 SVGAGI. V lost 6 bases to trimming and J lost 5 bases, with 14 bases between them.

The J gene is TRBJ1-1, the V gene TRBV18, with a tentative D call TRBD1 (5 bases). CDR1 and CDR2 (germline): KGHSH, LQKENI. The CDR3 totals 16 residues. The germline V and J ends were trimmed by 3 bases and 4 bases, with 18 bases remaining between them. CDR3 sequence (DNA): TGTGCCAGCTCACCGATTTTGGGCAGGGAGGGCACTGAAGCTTTCTTT. This codes for CASSPILGREGTEAFF.

V is TRBV7-6 and J is TRBJ2-5, with 10 bases matching TRBD1. This CDR3 has 15 amino acids. Looked up from germline, CDR1 is SGHVS and CDR2 is FNYEAQ. The J segment lost 6 bases and the V segment lost 5 bases, leaving 9 bases of the junction unmatched. The CDR3 protein is CASSRLRDRGQTQYF. The CDR3 region has the DNA TGTGCCAGCAGCCGTCTTCGGGACAGGGGACAGACCCAGTACTTC.

The V call is TRBV5-1, the J call TRBJ2-7; 7 bases are a match to TRBD2. Per germline, CDR1 SGHRS and CDR2 YFSETQ. The V segment lost 5 bases and the J segment 4 bases; nucleotides outside the gene matches: 9. CDR3 length: 14 amino acids. The CDR3: CASREAGLEYEQYF. The DNA of the CDR3 is TGCGCCAGCAGGGAGGCTGGACTAGAGTACGAGCAGTACTTC.

The chain employs TRBV5-5 and TRBJ1-3; weak D call: TRBD1 (6 bases). V shed 4 bases and J shed 0 bases, with 14 bases lying between them. Germline V gene lookup returns CDR1 SGHKS and CDR2 YYEKEE (reference sequence). This CDR3 has 16 amino acids. CDR3 sequence reads: CASSLRTEPSGNTIYF. The DNA of the CDR3 is TGTGCCAGCAGCCTGCGGACAGAACCCTCTGGAAACACCATATATTTT.

The chain combines TRBV18 with TRBJ1-2; unclear D gene. Germline V gene sequence: CDR1 KGHSH, CDR2 LQKENI. This CDR3 has 15 amino acids. Trimming took 3 bases from V and 4 from J, leaving 15 bases between them. CDR3 protein: CASSPLSDLRYGYTF. Written as DNA, the CDR3 is TGTGCCAGCTCACCGCTCAGCGACCTTCGCTATGGCTACACCTTC.

V and J are TRBV19 and TRBJ1-5, with 7 bases matching TRBD1. The CDR3 length is 20 residues. V shed 6 bases and J 0 bases; nucleotides not matched to a gene: 20. The germline CDR1 and CDR2 sequences are LNHDA and SQIVND (reference sequence). The CDR3 coding sequence is TGTGCCAGTAGCTATGCCCCGGGACAGTTGGTGGCATATAGCAATCAGCCCCAGCATTTT. As protein: CASSYAPGQLVAYSNQPQHF.

By sample fraction, this clone is medium-sized. The genes are TRBV5-4 and TRBJ1-2, with 7 positions matching TRBD1. V shed 1 base, J shed 2 bases, and the junction held 2 bases outside the gene matches. Germline lookup yields CDR1 SGHNT and CDR2 YYREEE (reference sequence). The CDR3 covers 14 residues. The CDR3 sequence is CASSLTTGNYGYTF. The CDR3 nucleotides read TGTGCCAGCAGCTTGACGACAGGGAACTATGGCTACACCTTC. The whole variable domain, remainder taken from reference TRBV5-4 and TRBJ1-2, is ETGVTQSPTHLIKTRGQQVTLRCSSQSGHNTVSWYQQALGQGPQFIFQYYREEENGRGNFPPRFSGLQFPNYSSELNVNALELDDSALYLCASSLTTGNYGYTFGSGTRLTVV.

The V and J genes are TRBV4-1 and TRBJ2-7, with D possibly matching TRBD2 (6 bases). V dropped 6 bases and J dropped 0 bases, with 12 bases sitting between them. The germline gives CDR1 MGHRA, CDR2 YSYEKL. The CDR3 consists of 14 residues. The CDR3 region is CASRVVLASYEQYF. The DNA for the CDR3 is TGCGCCAGCAGGGTAGTACTAGCCTCCTACGAGCAGTACTTC.

This clone was counted only a few times. The DNA for the CDR3 is TGCGCCAGCAGAGCGGGGGGTTCCTACAATGAGCAGTTCTTC. Protein: CASRAGGSYNEQFF. V is TRBV5-1 and J is TRBJ2-1; 9 bases map to TRBD2. The CDR3 is 14 amino acids. The germline gives CDR1 SGHRS, CDR2 YFSETQ. Trimming cost V 5 bases and J 1 base; bases outside gene matches: 1.

This clone was seen once. This chain joins TRBV4-2 and TRBJ2-7; no reliable D call. V was pared by 4 bases and J by 2 bases, with 6 bases between. Germline CDR1 and CDR2: LGHNA and YNFKEQ. The CDR3 runs 12 residues. The CDR3 bases are TGTGCCAGCAGCCTCATGCCCTACGAGCAGTACTTC. This translates into CASSLMPYEQYF.

J is TRBJ1-1 and V is TRBV18; D gene ambiguous. The length of the CDR3 is 14 residues. From germline, CDR1 is KGHSH and CDR2 LQKENI. Trimming took off 2 bases at V and 5 bases at J, with 12 bases between the two ends. The CDR3 sequence: CASSPSEMRTEAFF. The CDR3 DNA sequence: TGTGCCAGCTCACCATCCGAAATGAGGACTGAAGCTTTCTTT. The variable domain in full, completed from reference TRBV18 and TRBJ1-1, reads NAGVMQNPRHLVRRRGQEARLRCSPMKGHSHVYWYRQLPEEGLKFMVYLQKENIIDESGMPKERFSAEFPKEGPSILRIQQVVRGDSAAYFCASSPSEMRTEAFFGQGTRLTVV.

The V and J genes are TRBV4-3 and TRBJ2-1; the match to TRBD2 covers 11 bases. CDR3 length equals 15 residues. Trimming cost V 5 bases and J 6 bases; bases outside gene matches: 6. The germline V gene has CDR1 LGHNA and CDR2 YSLEER. This CDR3 is CASSSHSGRANEQFF. The CDR3 nucleotides read TGCGCCAGCAGCTCCCATAGCGGGAGGGCCAATGAGCAGTTCTTC.

This chain links TRBV7-8 with TRBJ1-3; TRBD1 aligns across 7 bases. V gave up 10 bases and J gave up 0 bases; unmatched junction bases: 9. Looked up from germline, CDR1 is SGHVS and CDR2 is FQNEAQ. The CDR3 has 15 residues. CDR3 amino acids: CATRDSENSGNTIYF. In DNA, the CDR3 is TGTGCCACAAGGGACAGCGAAAACTCTGGAAACACCATATATTTT.